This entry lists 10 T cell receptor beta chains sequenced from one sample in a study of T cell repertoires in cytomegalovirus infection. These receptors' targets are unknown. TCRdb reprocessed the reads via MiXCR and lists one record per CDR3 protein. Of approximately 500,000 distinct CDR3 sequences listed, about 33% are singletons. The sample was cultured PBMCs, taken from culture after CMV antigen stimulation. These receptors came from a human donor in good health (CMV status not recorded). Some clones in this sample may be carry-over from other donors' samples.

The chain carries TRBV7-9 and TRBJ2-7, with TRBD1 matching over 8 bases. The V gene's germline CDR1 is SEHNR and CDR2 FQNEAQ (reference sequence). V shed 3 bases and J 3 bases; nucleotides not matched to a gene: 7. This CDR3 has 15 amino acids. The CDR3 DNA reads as TGTGCCAGCAGCTTGATCCCGGGACAGGACTACGAGCAGTACTTC. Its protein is CASSLIPGQDYEQYF.

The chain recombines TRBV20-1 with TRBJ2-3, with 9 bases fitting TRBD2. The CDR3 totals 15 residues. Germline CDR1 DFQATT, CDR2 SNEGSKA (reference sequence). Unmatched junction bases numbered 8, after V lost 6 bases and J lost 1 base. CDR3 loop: CSAALLAGRTDTQYF. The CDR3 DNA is TGCAGTGCCGCTCTCCTAGCGGGACGCACAGATACGCAGTATTTT.

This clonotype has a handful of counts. The CDR3 DNA sequence: TGCAGCGTTGAAGGCCGACAGTCTAGGGACACTGAAGCTTTCTTT. It specifies CSVEGRQSRDTEAFF. V usage is TRBV29-1 and J usage is TRBJ1-1; tentative D call: TRBD1 (5 bases). The CDR3 length is 15 residues. Germline assignment: CDR1 SQVTM and CDR2 ANQGSEA. Trimming took off 1 base at V and 3 bases at J, with 15 bases between the two ends.

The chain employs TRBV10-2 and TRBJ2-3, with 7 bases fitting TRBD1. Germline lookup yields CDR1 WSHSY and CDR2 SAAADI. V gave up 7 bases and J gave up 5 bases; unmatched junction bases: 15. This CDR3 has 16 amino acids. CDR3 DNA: TGCGCCAGCATCCCTTCAACCGGGACAGCCAGAGATACGCAGTATTTT. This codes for CASIPSTGTARDTQYF.

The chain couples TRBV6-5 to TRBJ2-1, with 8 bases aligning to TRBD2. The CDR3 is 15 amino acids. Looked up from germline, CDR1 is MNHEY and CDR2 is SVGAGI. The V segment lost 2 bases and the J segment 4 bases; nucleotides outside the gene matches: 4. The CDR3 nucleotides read TGTGCCAGCAGTTACGAGCGGGAGATGTACAATGAGCAGTTCTTC. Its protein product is CASSYEREMYNEQFF.

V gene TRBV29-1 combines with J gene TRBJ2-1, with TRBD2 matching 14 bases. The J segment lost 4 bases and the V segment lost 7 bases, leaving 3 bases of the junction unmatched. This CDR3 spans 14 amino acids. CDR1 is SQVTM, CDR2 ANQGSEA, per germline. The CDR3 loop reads CSGGTSGSYNEQFF. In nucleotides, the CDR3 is TGCAGCGGCGGGACTAGCGGGAGTTACAATGAGCAGTTCTTC.

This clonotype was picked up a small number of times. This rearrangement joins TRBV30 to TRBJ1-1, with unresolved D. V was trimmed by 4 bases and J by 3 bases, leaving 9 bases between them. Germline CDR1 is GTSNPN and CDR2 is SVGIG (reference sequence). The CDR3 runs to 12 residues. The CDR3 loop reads CAWITGYTEAFF. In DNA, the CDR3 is TGTGCCTGGATAACGGGGTACACTGAAGCTTTCTTT.

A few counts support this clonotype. The CDR3 loop reads CASSFPLGAGGLNTGELFF. As DNA, the CDR3 is TGTGCCAGCAGCTTCCCCTTAGGAGCGGGAGGGCTGAACACCGGGGAGCTGTTTTTT. This chain uses TRBV11-2 with TRBJ2-2; 10 bases are a match to TRBD2. The trim removed 3 bases at V and 1 base at J, leaving 11 bases unmatched. CDR1 and CDR2 from the germline V gene are SGHAT and FQNNGV. The CDR3 is 19 residues long.

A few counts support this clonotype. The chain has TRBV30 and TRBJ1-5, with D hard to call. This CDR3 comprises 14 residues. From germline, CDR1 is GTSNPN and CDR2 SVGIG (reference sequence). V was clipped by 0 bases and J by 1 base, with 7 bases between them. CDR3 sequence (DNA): TGTGCCTGGAGTGTCGGTGCGAGCAATCAGCCCCAGCATTTT. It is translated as CAWSVGASNQPQHF. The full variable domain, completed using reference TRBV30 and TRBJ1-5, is SQTIHQWPATLVQPVGSPLSLECTVEGTSNPNLYWYRQAAGRGLQLLFYSVGIGQISSEVPQNLSASRPQDRQFILSSKKLLLSDSGFYLCAWSVGASNQPQHFGDGTRLSIL.

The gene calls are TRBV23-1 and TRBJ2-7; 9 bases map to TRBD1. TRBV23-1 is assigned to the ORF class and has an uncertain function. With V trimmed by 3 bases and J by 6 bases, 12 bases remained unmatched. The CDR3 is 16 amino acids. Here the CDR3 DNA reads TGCGCCAGCAGTCACCTTAGGACAGGGGTCTTCCTCGAGCAGTACTTC. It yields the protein CASSHLRTGVFLEQYF.